This T cell receptor beta chain was sequenced during a study of cytomegalovirus exposure and HLA in healthy donors (dated by TCRdb to about 2017). Context from the whole study: In an earlier analysis of around 540 of the donors, about 260 Gb of sequence data and roughly 100 million unique TCR beta sequences from about 190 million T cells were reported. An early release covering more than 500 HLA-typed donors comprised about 290 gigabases of sequencing data and 85 million or so unique TCR sequences. Among the roughly 400 genotyped donors, about 85% belonged to the genetic ancestry cluster associated with self-reported Caucasian donors. The study aimed to test whether cataloging public T cell receptors could reveal signatures of past pathogen exposure. The T cell repertoires of around 730 subjects were profiled by immunosequencing and related to cytomegalovirus serostatus. In addition to the first cohort of several hundred subjects, a separate validation cohort of over 90 different subjects was used. To predict cytomegalovirus infection status, the study brought together high-throughput TCR immunosequencing, statistical association of individual TCRs with disease status, and machine learning. A later analysis re-analyzed previously published TCR beta repertoires from approximately 670 donors and added high-resolution HLA genotyping to study TCR occurrence patterns. Rather than using new phenotypic data, the later analysis identified candidate immune exposures from TCR beta sequences and from how often those sequences occurred across donors. An earlier analysis of some 500 of the donors applied high-throughput TCR beta sequencing to assess whether each TCR beta V gene segment acted as functional or pseudogenic. Donor age, sex, ethnicity and CMV serostatus were compiled together with the repertoire data. A later genetic analysis took genome-wide SNP genotypes for about three fifths of the 666 donors and used that subset as a discovery cohort. Every discovery cohort repertoire had been produced on one sequencing platform. HLA typing included class I and class II loci at four-digit resolution. Typing coverage varied by locus: about 620-630 donors for A, B, C, DRB1 and DQB1; under 550 for DQA1; more than 600 for DPA1; more than 450 for DPB1. About five DR-DQ haplotypes were handled as single units for association and clustering because linkage in the cohort was strong. Among almost 400 genotyped donors of the cohort, an average of around 240,000 unique TCR beta nucleotide sequences were sequenced per donor, roughly 20% of them non-productive. Results and caveats for the whole study, not just this receptor: A further reported finding was that TCR beta sequences accurately predicted the HLA-A and HLA-B alleles for most subjects in the first cohort. When HLA alleles, especially DR and DQ, strongly co-occurred, TCR associations were difficult to assign to individual alleles. In a later genetic analysis, fewer N-insertions in productive TCRs were reported among donors in an Asian-associated ancestry cluster than the approximately 710-donor mean. Linkage disequilibrium might explain the correlated functional status among segregating V segments, but an unknown experimental factor could not be ruled out. A few of the identified cytomegalovirus-associated TCR beta chains were confirmed in vitro to be specific for cytomegalovirus antigens. Because counts were too low, approximately 15 rarely observed V segments, including chromosome 9 orphons, were excluded from the earlier analysis of a few hundred of the donors. The authors suggested that the approach could potentially be generalized to other disease states and immunological phenotypes. An earlier analysis of 450 to 750 of the donors showed that most TCR beta V segments appeared in productive rearrangements either about 87% or about 30% of the time, which broadly matched IMGT annotations. The cohort was sequenced for TCR beta chains only, and without alpha or paired-chain data the features that could be detected were limited. In a later genetic analysis, a missense DCLRE1C variant was associated with V-gene and J-gene trimming of TCR beta chains, and the association was replicated in an independent cohort. Several of the top co-occurrence clusters appeared to be linked to parvovirus B19, influenza, CMV and Epstein-Barr virus, according to a later analysis. CMV serostatus was the only immune exposure information available for the cohort. A later analysis associated about 17,000 TCR beta sequences with specific HLA alleles at a false discovery rate of 0.05. In a later analysis, the rate of TCR association differed among HLA loci, with DRB1 alleles having the most associated TCRs and HLA-C alleles having the fewest. Because HLA typing was missing for some donors at each locus, association tests included only the typed subset. In the study, around 150 TCR beta chains were listed as associated with cytomegalovirus. In a later analysis, HLA-associated TCR beta chains were found to be more clonally expanded and to have lower generation probabilities than equally common non-associated chains. A cluster of highly shared sequence variants was judged likely to represent a technical artifact of the sequencing pipeline. Some IMGT-functional V segments, including TRBV6-2 and TRBV6-3, could not be told apart with the 87-base-pair reads, so those segments were excluded. Cytomegalovirus status was reported to be diagnosed by the classifier with high specificity and sensitivity in both the original and validation cohorts. Sequencing depth was assumed to be roughly uniform across donors in the presence/absence analyses, though that assumption may not hold. Most CMV-associated TCR beta chains appeared to be HLA-restricted in a later analysis, and the HLA associations seemed to be driven largely by CMV exposure. Most TCR sequences were observed very rarely across donors, whereas some public TCRs were present in many individuals.

In total, more than 500 healthy bone marrow donors made up the cohort. Cohort members were all nominally healthy when sampled, although unrecorded immune exposures were likely present. The donor was CMV seronegative and belonged to the group of several hundred seronegative cohort members. Each donor provided a peripheral blood sample, and peripheral blood mononuclear cells were used for TCR beta sequencing. The Qiagen DNeasy Blood Extraction Kit was used to extract genomic DNA from the blood cell samples. From cysteine to phenylalanine, the CDR3 is 13 amino acids long. CDR3 DNA is the only sequence kept; it has 39 bases, read in frame from the first base. The germline V gene (reference sequence) supplies CDR1 GTSNPN and CDR2 SVGIG. V sheds 6 bases and J sheds 5 bases, leaving 17 bases between their ends. The receptor library was made with the immunoSEQ multiplex PCR assay. The multiplex PCR relied on a mix of 60 forward primers for TCR Vbeta segments and 13 reverse primers for TCR Jbeta segments. A multiplex PCR assay on genomic DNA amplified the CDR3 region of rearranged TCR beta genes. The amplified TCR beta libraries were sequenced on the Illumina HiSeq System as 87-base-pair reads. Per the source publication's procedure: A later analysis tallied around 82 million unique TCR beta chains across the approximately 670 repertoires, and some 10 million of those chains were shared by two or more donors. Raw reads were error-corrected and collapsed into unique sequences by a nearest-neighbor algorithm in which closely related sequences were merged to remove PCR and sequencing errors. Alignment of CDR3 sequences to IMGT reference sequences was used to assign V, D and J gene segments. For a sequence to be retained, at least a six-nucleotide match to both a V gene segment and a J gene segment was required. Rearrangements were called productive when the CDR3 lacked stop codons and stayed in frame with V and J; all others were non-productive. Following IMGT convention, CDR3 was defined as the stretch from the second conserved V-encoded cysteine to the conserved J-encoded phenylalanine. Sequences without an unambiguous match to a single V gene segment were excluded from the earlier analysis of a few hundred of the donors. An earlier analysis of just under 600 of the donors called V segments functional above 56.7% productive rearrangements and segregating when the between-donor standard deviation exceeded 5%. A statistical classification framework was built to diagnose cytomegalovirus status from the catalog of TCR beta chain sequences. V and J gene assignment, in a later analysis, came from comparing TCR nucleotide sequences with IMGT/GENE-DB human TR gene sequences. The TCRdist pipeline was used in a later analysis to assign CDR3 sequences and most-parsimonious VDJ recombination scenarios. In a later analysis, each TCR beta chain was defined by its CDR3 amino acid sequence together with its V-gene family, and reads lacking a unique V-gene family were excluded. A later analysis removed several hundred highly shared, low-generation-probability nucleotide sequences to deal with suspected cross-contamination and a sequencing artifact. In a later analysis, a clonal expansion index was calculated for each public chain from normalized within-repertoire ranks of inferred template counts. Generation probabilities in a later analysis came from a VDJ recombination model fitted to out-of-frame rearrangements, and those results were checked against IGoR. In a later analysis, hypergeometric tests were used to score TCR-TCR, TCR-HLA and TCR-CMV co-occurrence, with a repertoire-size bias correction applied to TCR pairs. In a later analysis, false discovery rates were estimated by permuting HLA or CMV assignments 20 times. In a later analysis, co-occurring TCRs were grouped with DBSCAN, and TCRdist sequence similarity was added when clustering was performed within HLA-allele-positive subsets. Repertoires with fewer than 30,000 or more than 120,000 public chains were left out of co-occurrence clustering, as were five repertoires with anomalous nucleotide sharing. TCRdb took this table from immuneACCESS and kept in-frame rearrangements with V and J called. Such tables lack part of the clones; where checked against another copy, unresolved V genes explain under half of the gap, and the rest is unexplained. The V and J calls and clone size are taken from that table; D and trimming were inferred from the DNA. The sample table shows approximately 140,000 clones, and more than 75% are seen once. The top ten clonotypes cover around 5% of the sample.

For this clone: Its antigen is currently not known. No per-base quality is available; no much larger clone lies one base away.

This TCR derives from a male donor in good health and CMV-seronegative. The V and J segments used are TRBV30 and TRBJ2-7; 6 matching bases give a weak D call of TRBD1. Input material: PBMCs. The CDR3 reads as follows: CACSAGERDEQYF. The DNA sequence is as follows: TGTGCCTGTTCGGCAGGGGAAAGGGACGAGCAGTACTTC.